These T cell receptor beta chains were read from a single sample in a study of Ad26.COV2.S vaccination and SARS-CoV-2 variants. The table came from immunoSEQ multiplex PCR; TCRdb's copy has only in-frame clones and leaves some out. Among about 480,000 clones listed, around 85% were seen once. Sample: peripheral blood, taken in a trial of Ad26.COV2.S vaccine versus placebo. These receptors all stem from a person aged 18 to 65 who received the Ad26.COV2.S COVID-19 vaccine or a placebo. Each CDR3 is given with its conserved first and last residue. The order of the fields is CDR3 DNA, CDR3 protein, D gene, J gene, clone size, V gene. A D gene is named only where the DNA matches it firmly. Not all rows give a size; the values are once, few, many and, for expanded clones, a class.

TGCAGCGTTGAGGGCGGGAGGGCCGGAGAGACCCAGTACTTC CSVEGGRAGETQYF TRBD2 TRBJ2-5 - TRBV29-1
TGCGCCAGCGCAGAAGGACGAAGACGCTACGAGCAGTACTTC CASAEGRRRYEQYF - TRBJ2-7 once TRBV4-3
TGTGCCAGCAGTTCAATCCTTCGGGACAGGGGTGAAAAACTGTTTTTT CASSSILRDRGEKLFF TRBD1 TRBJ1-4 - TRBV28
TGTGCCAGCAGGGCGGGCTCTGGAAACACCATATATTTT CASRAGSGNTIYF - TRBJ1-3 - TRBV28
TGTGCCAGCAGCGTAGTGGGGACCCTCAGCACAGATACGCAGTATTTT CASSVVGTLSTDTQYF - TRBJ2-3 - TRBV9
TGTGCCAGCAGCGGTAACCGAGCTGCGGAAGCTTTCTTT CASSGNRAAEAFF - TRBJ1-1 once TRBV12-3/TRBV12-4
TGCAGCGTTGAAAGTGGGCGCTCCTACGAGCAGTACTTC CSVESGRSYEQYF - TRBJ2-7 - TRBV29-1
TGTGCCAGCAGCCTAACTAGCGGCACAGATACGCAGTATTTT CASSLTSGTDTQYF TRBD2 TRBJ2-3 - TRBV11-3
TGCGCCAGCAGCCGGCAGGGGATGGGCCCCAATGAGCAGTTCTTC CASSRQGMGPNEQFF - TRBJ2-1 - TRBV4-3
TGTGCCAGCAGCTTAGGAGGTCTTGGTTGGGATTTGGCGAACACCGGGGAGCTGTTTTTT CASSLGGLGWDLANTGELFF - TRBJ2-2 - TRBV13
TGTGCTAGCAGCACCCGACAGGGCGGGTCCGGGGAGCTGTTTTTT CASSTRQGGSGELFF TRBD1 TRBJ2-2 - TRBV7-7
TGTGCCAGCAGTGAGTCCAGGAGTTCACCCCTCCACTTT CASSESRSSPLHF - TRBJ1-6 few TRBV2
TGCGCCAGCAGCCAAGTTGTGGTCGCTGAAGCTTTCTTT CASSQVVVAEAFF - TRBJ1-1 once TRBV4-1
TGTGCCAGCAGCCCGAGACTAGCGGGAGGGCTGGGCAATGAGCAGTTCTTC CASSPRLAGGLGNEQFF TRBD2 TRBJ2-1 once TRBV7-6
TGTGCCAGCAGCTTAGCGCCCTTTAGCGGGAGCGCTGCCACCGGGGAGCTGTTTTTT CASSLAPFSGSAATGELFF TRBD2 TRBJ2-2 - TRBV11-2
TGCGCCAGCAGCCAAGAACGGGTGGAGGGGCAGTTCTTC CASSQERVEGQFF - TRBJ2-1 - TRBV4-3